This paragraph reports one TCR beta chain. The target antigen is unknown. The data were produced by immunoSEQ multiplex PCR, yet TCRdb's version contains in-frame clones alone and is incomplete. The sample has 130,000 to 150,000 clones; over 85% are singletons. Per the germline V gene, CDR1 is MNHEY and CDR2 is SVGAGI. The CDR3 length is 14 residues. Between the trimmed V and J ends, which lost 2 bases and 5 bases, there was a span of 7 bases. The sample is drawn from a study of T cell responses to AZD1222 COVID-19 vaccine. Background on the study: Pooling was applied to second doses at about 4 or about 12 weeks. Regarding the study as a whole: Only five to seven AZD1222 recipients were seropositive at baseline. Two AZD1222 administrations were followed by greater Spike-specific TCR breadth and depth. In the spike-specific TCR repertoire, nearly half reportedly target unmutated variant regions.

The sequencing used peripheral blood, collected on day 0 of AZD1222 vaccination. The receptor comes from an adult in good health. This rearrangement joins TRBV6-5 to TRBJ1-6, with D possibly matching TRBD1 (5 bases). CDR3 in DNA: TGTGCCAGCAGTTACAGGGGTAATAATTCACCCCTCCACTTT. Translated: CASSYRGNNSPLHF.